This T cell receptor (beta chain) was found in a study of regulatory T cells in long-lasting Graves disease (dated by TCRdb to the early 2020s). For context, the study as a whole: Newly diagnosed Graves' disease patients had taken antithyroid drugs for less than 3 months. The study was conducted in China and was registered as a clinical trial. TCR sequencing covered 13 persistent and approximately 20 newly diagnosed Graves' disease patients, 33 samples in total. Persistent Graves' disease patients were compared with newly diagnosed Graves' disease patients by peripheral blood TCR sequencing and RNA sequencing.

Receptor amplification or capture employed multiplex PCR. The reads were generated on an Illumina HiSeq 4000. To build TCR beta libraries, CDR3 regions were amplified by Arm-PCR using iRepertoire HTBI primers. Gel purification was performed on PCR products prior to sequencing. For the original study's pipeline: Gene usage analysis of CDR3 amino acid clonotypes used the approximately 62 TRBV and about 15 TRBJ segments found across samples. COPE and FqMerger were used to merge the filtered high-quality paired reads into contigs. BLAST was used to align contigs to IMGT TRBV, TRBD and TRBJ reference genes, with CDR3 defined following IMGT. Highly expanded clones were defined as clonotypes with a frequency above 0.1%. Shannon entropy was used to measure repertoire diversity, and the Gini coefficient was used to measure V-J evenness. Public clonotypes were defined as clonotypes shared by more than one individual. The public reads were reprocessed in TCRdb via fastp at Q25 and MiXCR, keeping in-frame beta chains. Every CDR3 protein is listed once, alongside the most common genes and DNA of its rows. Here the V and J calls rest on TCRdb's processing, not on the authors' analysis. The sample table records some 410,000 distinct CDR3 sequences; about 16% of these occur just once. The ten most abundant clones make up around 10% of the sample.

Counted from cysteine to phenylalanine, this CDR3 has 15 amino acids. Here the CDR3 DNA is all that survives: 45 bases in frame from base 1. The germline ends are 8 bases apart after V is trimmed by 0 bases and J by 2 bases. According to the germline V gene (reference sequence), CDR1 reads LNHNV and CDR2 reads YYDKDF. Study-wide findings and limitations: Preferential use of TRBV28, TRBJ1-2 and TRBJ2-5 was observed in persistent disease, whereas TRBV20-1 and TRBJ2-1 were favored in newly diagnosed disease. Persistent patients shared more public clonotypes among themselves (roughly 2,700) than newly diagnosed patients did (roughly 920). As a limitation, the authors acknowledged that the small sample size may reduce accuracy. Sequencing and analysis were restricted to the TCR beta chain. Compared with newly diagnosed patients, patients with persistent Graves' disease had lower TCR Shannon entropy and fewer highly expanded clones, which suggests clonal expansion. Because the primary lesion, thyroid tissue, could not be accessed, the study looked at peripheral blood alone.

The time point label on this specimen signifies: newly diagnosed GD, antithyroid drugs for less than 3 months. For both TCR sequencing and RNA sequencing, RNA was extracted from PBMCs in TRIzol. The diagnosis of Graves' disease followed American Thyroid Association guidelines. The patients came from an endocrinology department in Xi'an, China. Each patient gave around 9 milliliters of peripheral blood, collected in an EDTA anticoagulant tube. PBMCs were isolated by Ficoll Paque Plus density gradient separation without further T cell sorting. An Agilent 2100 Bioanalyzer and agarose gel were used to check RNA quality, and a NanoDrop 2000 was used to measure RNA concentration. This clonotype was seen at least ten times. Its antigen has not been determined. There are no base qualities to consult, and no much larger clone falls within one base. The sample also formed part of further work on T cells in Graves' hyperthyroidism and ophthalmopathy. As that second study puts it: Graves' hyperthyroidism was defined as stable when no progression to ophthalmopathy occurred over 18 months of follow-up. Hyperthyroidism patients were newly diagnosed, with disease duration under 2 months, and aged 18 to 65 years. Exclusion was applied to patients with uncontrolled infections, other autoimmune diseases, pregnancy or lactation. Diagnoses relied on clinical symptoms, serum thyroxine and TRAb, thyroid ultrasound and orbital computed tomography. The TCR CDR3 was subjected to a first round of RT-PCR using the HTBI primer set and the Qiagen OneStep RT-PCR kit. Blood samples also contained most of the expanded thyroid clonotypes (frequency above 0.001), which suggests that blood repertoires may reflect thyroid immune responses. A 13 V-J signature model separated ophthalmopathy from stable hyperthyroidism, with about 90% sensitivity and 81.08% specificity in cross-validation and 80%/75% in testing. During validation, the model predicted progression to ophthalmopathy a median of roughly six months ahead of onset, with more than 55% sensitivity and about 72% specificity. To identify TCR V-J signatures that set the groups apart, the researchers used a discovery cohort of approximately 98 patients, made up of 40 to 45 with Graves' ophthalmopathy and 57 with stable Graves' hyperthyroidism. An independent validation cohort of around 20 hyperthyroidism patients and about 15 patients who later progressed to ophthalmopathy tested prospective prediction of ophthalmopathy. For training and testing, the 100 patients in the discovery cohort were randomly divided in a 7:3 ratio. In roughly six Graves' hyperthyroidism patients, the study also compared T-cell repertoires from thyroid tissue with T-cell repertoires from blood. Once sampling was done, hyperthyroidism patients were given methimazole at a starting dose of 30 mg daily, whereas ophthalmopathy patients were given high-dose intravenous methylprednisolone. Libraries were constructed in a second round of multiplex PCR, after which size selection and purification were performed. The libraries were sequenced on an Illumina HiSeq2000 using paired-end 100 bp reads. SOAPnuke was used to process the raw data, with reads discarded if the reads contained adapters or uncalled bases, had a mean Phred below 15, or lacked an exact constant-primer or identifier match. COPE v1.2.5 was used to merge the high-quality paired reads, and each unique nucleotide sequence was defined as a clonotype. MiTCR v1.1 was used to align clonotypes to the IMGT TRBV, TRBD and TRBJ reference segments. The analysis included only V-J combinations with a frequency above 0.0001, which together covered about 99% of the repertoires. A TCS score was defined as the ratio between F50 (clonal expansion) and ExV (chaos), using BLOSUM62-based TCRdist between CDR3 peptides within each V-J. Welch's t-statistics and random forest reduced fewer than 550 V-J features to roughly 13, which were used in a naive Bayes classifier (R e1071). No statistical method was used to set the sample size in advance, and investigators knew the group allocation. The paper reports TCR Vbeta CDR3 sequencing of fewer than 150 peripheral blood samples: under 45 ophthalmopathy, 70 to 85 hyperthyroidism and around 17 progressor patients.

The sequence came from a woman in her 30s with Graves disease. Donor details come from another sample of the same person, matched by shared clones. The input for sequencing was peripheral blood mononuclear cells (PBMCs), taken at new diagnosis, from a patient treated with antithyroid drugs. The chain is made from TRBV15 and TRBJ2-1; the D gene is not confidently resolved. The CDR3 region: CATSREVAAYNEQFF. The nucleotides read TGTGCCACCAGCAGAGAGGTGGCGGCCTACAATGAGCAGTTCTTC.